This record covers a single TCR beta chain. The data originate from a study of OX40 agonist ivuxolimab in advanced cancers. The overall study: The mean age was approximately 56 years, ranging from roughly 23 to 90, with approximately 85% of participants male.

This CDR3 comprises 13 residues. Germline lookup yields CDR1 SNHLY and CDR2 FYNNEI. V lost 10 bases and J lost 4, with 11 bases in between. Data came from immunoSEQ multiplex PCR; TCRdb stores just in-frame clones and leaves some out. The table shows fewer than 100,000 clones, with just under 85% occurring only once. The specimen was CD4+ or CD8+ T cells sorted from blood, collected in a trial of the OX40 agonist ivuxolimab. The V and J genes are TRBV2 and TRBJ1-6, with D unclear. This sequence originates from an adult with an advanced solid tumor such as melanoma, head and neck, liver or kidney cancer. In DNA form, the CDR3 reads TGTGCCACCACAGACCTTTATAATTCACCCCTCCACTTT. Translation: CATTDLYNSPLHF. The full variable domain, with the rest looked up from reference TRBV2 and TRBJ1-6, is EPEVTQTPSHQVTQMGQEVILRCVPISNHLYFYWYRQILGQKVEFLVSFYNNEISEKSEIFDDQFSVERPDGSNFTLKIRSTKLEDSAMYFCATTDLYNSPLHFGNGTRLTVT.